The 30 T cell receptor beta chains below come from one sample, sequenced in a study of vaccination effects on CD4 cells after COVID-19. The assay was immunoSEQ multiplex PCR, and TCRdb's table has in-frame clones only and misses some. The sample yields 71,000 or so clones, about 65% seen once. These receptors are not linked to any known antigen. Prior to sequencing, the ViraFEST assay stimulated PBMC with viral peptide pools, which expanded the antigen-specific CD4+ T cells. The authors isolated CD4+ T cells after 9 to 10 days of culture. None of these healthy vaccinees had been infected with SARS-CoV-2 before vaccination. This sample comprised CD4+ T cells from PBMCs cultured with HCoV-OC43 spike peptides, obtained before COVID-19 vaccination. Subset of the sample: HCoV-OC43 spike overlapping peptide pool stimulation. Receptor source: a human donor who received a COVID-19 vaccine.

The chain carries TRBV19 and TRBJ2-5; TRBD1 aligns across 7 bases. Germline V gene sequence: CDR1 LNHDA, CDR2 SQIVND (reference sequence). Unmatched junction bases numbered 11, after V lost 5 bases and J lost 2 bases. The CDR3 is made up of 16 amino acids. CDR3 bases: TGTGCCAGTAGTGTCTCGGGACAGACGATGCAAGAGACCCAGTACTTC. Translating it yields CASSVSGQTMQETQYF. Full variable domain (missing parts from reference TRBV19 and TRBJ2-5): DGGITQSPKYLFRKEGQNVTLSCEQNLNHDAMYWYRQDPGQGLRLIYYSQIVNDFQKGDIAEGYSVSREKKESFPLTVTSAQKNPTAFYLCASSVSGQTMQETQYFGPGTRLLVL.

The chain carries TRBV7-9 and TRBJ2-2; maybe TRBD1 (6 bases). Trimming stripped 5 bases from V and 4 bases from J, with 14 bases between. The CDR3 runs to 15 residues. Germline-derived CDR1 and CDR2 are SEHNR and FQNEAQ (reference sequence). CDR3 loop: CASSQQGLGTGELFF. The DNA of the CDR3 is TGTGCCAGCAGCCAACAGGGATTAGGCACCGGGGAGCTGTTTTTT.

This clone occurred a few times. The chain combines TRBV19 with TRBJ1-3, with 8 bases fitting TRBD1. This CDR3 has 15 amino acids. Per germline, CDR1 LNHDA and CDR2 SQIVND (reference sequence). V was clipped by 3 bases and J by 3 bases; unmatched bases: 4. This CDR3 reads CASSIDRGVGNTIYF. The CDR3 coding sequence is TGTGCCAGTAGTATCGACAGGGGAGTTGGAAACACCATATATTTT. The variable domain in full, completed from reference TRBV19 and TRBJ1-3, reads DGGITQSPKYLFRKEGQNVTLSCEQNLNHDAMYWYRQDPGQGLRLIYYSQIVNDFQKGDIAEGYSVSREKKESFPLTVTSAQKNPTAFYLCASSIDRGVGNTIYFGEGSWLTVV.

This rearrangement joins TRBV5-6 to TRBJ2-7, with D perhaps TRBD1 (5 bases). CDR1 and CDR2 (germline): SGHDT, YYEEEE. The CDR3 spans 13 residues. V lost 4 bases to trimming and J lost 5 bases, with 13 bases between them. The DNA of the CDR3 is TGTGCCAGCAGCCCAACGTGGGGCCACGAGCAGTACGTC. It translates to CASSPTWGHEQYV.

This chain joins TRBV18 and TRBJ1-3, with D possibly being TRBD1 (5 bases). Germline CDR1 and CDR2: KGHSH and LQKENI. With 3 bases removed from V and 0 bases from J, the gap between germline ends came to 15 bases. The CDR3 is made up of 17 amino acids. The chain's CDR3 is CASSPTDNLYSGNTIYF. In nucleotides, the CDR3 is TGTGCCAGCTCACCCACGGACAACTTGTACTCTGGAAACACCATATATTTT.

The rearrangement joins TRBV10-2 to TRBJ1-5, with a tentative D call TRBD1 (6 bases). The CDR3 consists of 19 residues. Germline CDR1 WSHSY, CDR2 SAAADI. The V end was cut by 3 bases, the J end by 2 bases, with 23 bases between. This CDR3 reads CASSERGGGGLGGNQPQHF. The CDR3 nucleotides read TGCGCCAGCAGTGAAAGAGGGGGAGGAGGTCTAGGTGGCAATCAGCCCCAGCATTTT.

V usage is TRBV5-1 and J usage is TRBJ1-1, with TRBD1 matching over 7 bases. The V and J ends lost 4 bases and 4 bases, in that order; junction bases with no gene match: 7. The CDR3 contains 14 residues. The V gene's germline CDR1 is SGHRS and CDR2 YFSETQ. The CDR3 DNA follows: TGCGCCAGCAGCGTCCGACAGGGAGGCACTGAAGCTTTCTTT. Translating it yields CASSVRQGGTEAFF.

The chain is built from TRBV19 and TRBJ1-5, with D possibly TRBD1 on 6 matching bases. Germline-derived CDR1 and CDR2 are LNHDA and SQIVND (reference sequence). Deletions cut 5 bases from V and 4 bases from J, with 12 bases between. The CDR3 loop spans 14 amino acids. CDR3 nucleotide sequence: TGTGCCAGTAGTCTCCGGGACACTAATCAGCCCCAGCATTTT. Protein product: CASSLRDTNQPQHF.

The chain combines TRBV15 with TRBJ2-1, with 8 bases aligning to TRBD1. The CDR3 sequence is 14 residues long. J was trimmed by 4 bases and V by 8 bases; bases with no gene match: 7. CDR1 is LNHNV, CDR2 YYDKDF, per germline (reference sequence). This CDR3 reads CATETGVSYNEQFF. The CDR3 DNA reads TGTGCCACCGAGACAGGGGTATCATACAATGAGCAGTTCTTC.

CDR3 DNA sequence: TGTGCCAGCAGTGACAGGGTTCCCTTCGGCTACACCTTC. Its protein is CASSDRVPFGYTF. The V gene is TRBV28, the J gene TRBJ1-2; 7 bases fit TRBD1. Losses at the gene ends were 5 bases for V and 8 bases for J; bases not matched to a gene: 8. The CDR3 is made up of 13 amino acids. In germline, CDR1 is MDHEN, CDR2 SYDVKM.

This chain connects TRBV7-2 to TRBJ2-2, with a weak D call TRBD1 (6 bases). V shed 5 bases and J shed 3 bases, with 16 bases lying between them. There are 16 residues in the CDR3. CDR1 is SGHTA, CDR2 FQGNSA, per germline. The CDR3 reads CASSRQKQGYTGELFF. The CDR3 nucleotides read TGTGCCAGCAGCCGTCAAAAACAGGGTTACACCGGGGAGCTGTTTTTT.

The J gene is TRBJ2-5, the V gene TRBV12-3 or TRBV12-4; TRBD2 agrees at 7 bases. This CDR3 spans 12 amino acids. With 7 bases clipped from V and 3 bases from J, the junction kept 2 bases outside the gene matches. The CDR3 DNA reads as TGTGCCAGCACCGGGAGGAAAGAGACCCAGTACTTC. It encodes CASTGRKETQYF.

The chain recombines TRBV5-8 with TRBJ1-5; TRBD1 might be the D (6 bases). Germline V CDR1 and CDR2: SGHTS, YDEGEE. Trimming took off 4 bases at V and 3 bases at J, with 17 bases between the two ends. The CDR3 has 16 residues. The CDR3, as DNA: TGTGCCAGCAGCCCCACCGGGACACTAACCAATCAGCCCCAGCATTTT. Translating it yields CASSPTGTLTNQPQHF. The full variable domain, with the rest looked up from reference TRBV5-8 and TRBJ1-5, is EAGVTQSPTHLIKTRGQQATLRCSPISGHTSVYWYQQALGLGLQFLLWYDEGEERNRGNFPPRFSGRQFPNYSSELNVNALELEDSALYLCASSPTGTLTNQPQHFGDGTRLSIL.

The chain combines TRBV19 with TRBJ2-4, with D unresolved. CDR3 length: 11 residues. V lost 8 bases to trimming and J lost 6 bases, with 8 bases between them. In germline, CDR1 is LNHDA, CDR2 SQIVND (reference sequence). The CDR3 spells CASSPGNIQYF. The CDR3 region has the DNA TGTGCCAGTTCACCGGGAAACATTCAGTACTTC.

The genes are TRBV6-5 and TRBJ2-7; D unclear. Trimming pared 5 bases from V and 1 base from J, leaving 12 bases between. The CDR3 extends over 14 amino acids. Germline V CDR1 and CDR2: MNHEY, SVGAGI. CDR3 nucleotide sequence: TGTGCCAGCAGTCGGGTCGTAGGGTCCTACGAGCAGTACGTC. This sequence encodes CASSRVVGSYEQYV.

CDR3 DNA: TGTGCCAGCAGCCAGGGACGGGGCATAGCTTTCTTT. Translating gives CASSQGRGIAFF. The V and J genes are TRBV3-1 (or the pseudogene TRBV3-2) and TRBJ1-1; TRBD1 is a possible D gene (5 bases). The CDR3 totals 12 residues. Germline V CDR1 and CDR2: LGHDT, YNNKEL (reference sequence). V was cut by 3 bases and J by 10 bases, with 12 bases left in between.

The rearrangement links TRBV2 to TRBJ1-5; 7 nucleotides agree with TRBD1. CDR3 length equals 16 residues. The junction had 9 bases not matched to a gene; V was cut back by 2 bases and J by 5 bases. The germline V gene encodes CDR1 SNHLY and CDR2 FYNNEI. This CDR3 is CASSERGQGRYQPQHF. The CDR3 DNA is TGTGCCAGCAGTGAAAGGGGGCAGGGGAGGTATCAGCCCCAGCATTTT.

The chain carries TRBV6-5 and TRBJ1-2; the match to TRBD1 covers 8 bases. V trimming: 5 bases; J trimming: 4 bases; junction bases outside the gene matches: 6. Germline assignment: CDR1 MNHEY and CDR2 SVGAGI. The CDR3 sequence is 14 residues long. The CDR3 loop is CASSQDRASYGYTF. In nucleotides, the CDR3 is TGTGCCAGCAGTCAGGACAGGGCGAGCTATGGCTACACCTTC.

This sequence joins TRBV7-9 and TRBJ2-7; D is uncertain. The CDR3 length is 12 residues. The germline CDR1 and CDR2 sequences are SEHNR and FQNEAQ (reference sequence). With 3 bases removed from V and 3 bases from J, the gap between germline ends came to 6 bases. The CDR3 DNA is TGTGCCAGCAGCTTTACGGGCTACGAGCAGTACGTC. Amino acids: CASSFTGYEQYV.

The chain employs TRBV12-5 and TRBJ1-2, with 7 bases aligning to TRBD1. J gave up 5 bases and V 2 bases, and 11 bases lay outside the gene matches. This CDR3 comprises 16 residues. CDR1 is LGHNT, CDR2 FRNRAP, per germline. The CDR3 DNA sequence: TGTGCTAGTGGTTTGACGGGACAGCCCTCACTTTATGGCTACACCTTC. Translating it yields CASGLTGQPSLYGYTF. Full variable domain (rest looked up from reference TRBV12-5 and TRBJ1-2): DARVTQTPRHKVTEMGQEVTMRCQPILGHNTVFWYRQTMMQGLELLAYFRNRAPLDDSGMPKDRFSAEMPDATLATLKIQPSEPRDSAVYFCASGLTGQPSLYGYTFGSGTRLTVV.

The rearrangement uses TRBV18 and TRBJ2-3; 7 bases agree with TRBD2. After removal of 3 bases from V and 2 bases from J, the junction contained 5 bases not matched to a gene. Looked up from germline, CDR1 is KGHSH and CDR2 is LQKENI. The CDR3 is made up of 15 amino acids. CDR3 loop: CASSPSGAATDTQYF. CDR3 coding DNA: TGTGCCAGCTCACCCAGCGGGGCTGCCACAGATACGCAGTATTTT.

V is TRBV5-1 and J is TRBJ1-2, with D possibly TRBD1 on 6 matching bases. The germline V gene encodes CDR1 SGHRS and CDR2 YFSETQ. V gave up 1 base and J gave up 0 bases, with 7 bases separating them. The CDR3 is 14 residues long. CDR3: CASSLTGTNYGYTF. Written as DNA, the CDR3 is TGCGCCAGCAGCTTGACAGGGACTAACTATGGCTACACCTTC.

This clone was detected a few times. The J gene is TRBJ1-1, the V gene TRBV7-9, with D possibly TRBD1 on 6 matching bases. The V end was cut by 1 base, the J end by 2 bases, with 20 bases between. Germline V gene sequence: CDR1 SEHNR, CDR2 FQNEAQ (reference sequence). The CDR3 loop spans 18 amino acids. The CDR3 spells CASSLGQGRDVFNTEAFF. The CDR3 DNA reads as TGTGCCAGCAGCTTAGGGCAGGGGCGAGACGTCTTTAACACTGAAGCTTTCTTT.

This clone was seen a few times. V usage is TRBV7-3 and J usage is TRBJ1-2; unclear D gene. Trimming removed 8 bases from V and 8 bases from J, with 12 bases in between. There are 11 residues in the CDR3. Germline V gives CDR1 SGHTA, CDR2 FQGTGA. Here the CDR3 reads CASSDLWGYTF. For the CDR3, the DNA is TGTGCCAGCTCTGACCTCTGGGGCTACACCTTC.

The rearrangement uses TRBV27 and TRBJ2-2, with 11 bases aligning to TRBD2. Trimming at V came to 6 bases and at J to 6 bases, leaving 12 bases not matched to a gene. The germline gives CDR1 MNHEY, CDR2 SMNVEV (reference sequence). This CDR3 contains 17 residues. The CDR3, as DNA: TGTGCCAGCAGCCGAACCCGGGTAGCGGGGGGGCCCGGGGAGCTGTTTTTT. Translation gives CASSRTRVAGGPGELFF.

The chain carries TRBV2 and TRBJ1-1; 8 nucleotides align to TRBD1. This CDR3 contains 16 residues. CDR1 and CDR2 from the germline V gene are SNHLY and FYNNEI. The trim removed 7 bases at V and 6 bases at J, leaving 16 bases unmatched. CDR3 loop: CASTEKRQGMYAEAFF. CDR3 nucleotides: TGTGCCAGCACCGAGAAACGACAGGGGATGTATGCTGAAGCTTTCTTT. The full variable domain, with the rest looked up from reference TRBV2 and TRBJ1-1, is EPEVTQTPSHQVTQMGQEVILRCVPISNHLYFYWYRQILGQKVEFLVSFYNNEISEKSEIFDDQFSVERPDGSNFTLKIRSTKLEDSAMYFCASTEKRQGMYAEAFFGQGTRLTVV.

The chain uses TRBV9 and TRBJ1-3; no clear D. V was pared by 2 bases and J by 0 bases, with 9 bases between. The CDR3 is made up of 15 amino acids. CDR1 is SGDLS, CDR2 YYNGEE, per germline. CDR3 protein: CASSVDRNSGNTIYF. CDR3 DNA sequence: TGTGCCAGCAGCGTTGACCGCAACTCTGGAAACACCATATATTTT.

V is TRBV28 and J is TRBJ1-4, with 9 bases identical to TRBD1. The germline gives CDR1 MDHEN, CDR2 SYDVKM. The CDR3 contains 14 residues. The junction had 5 bases not matched to a gene; V was cut back by 6 bases and J by 6 bases. The CDR3, as DNA: TGTGCCAGCAGCAACAGGGGGCGGGATGAAAAACTGTTTTTT. As protein: CASSNRGRDEKLFF.

The rearrangement links TRBV6-5 to TRBJ2-5, with D perhaps TRBD1 or TRBD2 (5 bases each). CDR1 and CDR2 (germline): MNHEY, SVGAGI. CDR3 length equals 13 residues. With 5 bases removed from V and 5 bases from J, the gap between germline ends came to 12 bases. CDR3 DNA sequence: TGTGCCAGCAGTCAGACACGGGGCGAGACCCAGTACTTC. Amino acids: CASSQTRGETQYF.

The chain joins TRBV19 to TRBJ1-6; D unclear. Trimming cost V 1 base and J 6 bases, with 7 bases left between them. The CDR3 sequence is 14 residues long. Germline CDR1 is LNHDA and CDR2 is SQIVND (reference sequence). The CDR3 DNA reads TGTGCCAGTAGTATAGCAGGAACTAATTCACCCCTCCACTTT. Translation: CASSIAGTNSPLHF.